This T cell receptor (beta chain) stems from a study of CD8 T cells in ankylosing spondylitis. General observations from the study: Enrichment of disease-linked clones was reportedly significant in matched ankylosing spondylitis synovial fluid. Typical of ankylosing spondylitis blood, it appeared, was a TCR beta motif of eight highly homologous variants.

Quantitative molecular-barcoded 5'-RACE generated the TCR beta libraries. TCRdb re-called the 5' RACE reads through MiXCR, storing one row per CDR3 protein. Of a few hundred thousand distinct CDR3 sequences listed, about 20% are singletons. This clonotype was seen more than once but under ten times. The antigen remains unidentified. Specimen: blood, either unsorted or a sorted T cell fraction (not recorded which). The receptor was derived from a male donor with ankylosing spondylitis or in good health (not recorded which).

DNA for the CDR3: TGCAGCGTTCTACAGGGGCAGAGCACAGATACGCAGTATTTT. It specifies CSVLQGQSTDTQYF. V usage is TRBV29-1 and J usage is TRBJ2-3; 7 bases match TRBD1. With 5 bases clipped from V and 0 bases from J, the junction kept 5 bases outside the gene matches. CDR1 is SQVTM and CDR2 is ANQGSEA in the germline V gene. This CDR3 contains 14 residues.